The TCR beta chain described here comes from a study of blood T cell repertoires in COVID-19. About the research overall: Samples representing acute and convalescent COVID-19 were sourced from the United States, Italy and Spain.

The CDR3 runs 14 residues. Trimming stripped 1 base from V and 8 bases from J, with 12 bases between. Germline V gives CDR1 SEHNR, CDR2 FQNEAQ (reference sequence). Repertoires were generated with immunoSEQ multiplex PCR, while TCRdb's copy carries only in-frame clones and drops some. The table has about 370,000 clones, 70% to 90% seen once. Patients in Seattle were enrolled during active infection, then followed longitudinally. The sequencing sample was made of peripheral blood. The receptor was derived from a woman aged 30 to 39 with COVID-19, enrolled during active disease. The V and J genes are TRBV7-9 and TRBJ2-1, with a tentative D call TRBD2 (6 bases). CDR3 sequence: CASSLEGGSDEQFF. DNA of the CDR3: TGTGCCAGCAGCTTAGAGGGAGGCAGCGATGAGCAGTTCTTC.